The sequence of this TCR beta chain was determined in a study of blood T cell repertoires in COVID-19 (dated by TCRdb to 2020 to 2021). Some background on the complete study: Collaborator samples came from the United States, Italy and Spain and covered acute and convalescent phases of COVID-19. The samples were drawn from two sources: the first 160 participants of the ongoing ImmuneRACE study, and 950 to 1,500 subjects contributed by 6 global collaborators. The sample metadata nearly always contained a de-identified subject ID, COVID-19 status, age in years and sex. The repertoires were released in a freely available public database intended as a resource for research on the immune response to SARS-CoV-2. Where available, HLA class I and class II types were taken from metadata supplied by the sample provider and were not determined by assay-based typing. The material from the prospective study consisted of cDNA or gDNA derived from T cells, B-cell-depleted T cells, or PBMCs. The dataset comprised deeply sampled blood TCRbeta repertoires from subjects exposed to, actively infected with, or recovered from COVID-19. Overall results and qualifications from the work: The amount of clinical and demographic metadata varied by source and participant and was provided uncurated.

Turning to this clone: This receptor's antigen is unknown. Per-base quality was not reported, and no clone a single base away is much larger than it.

V lost 5 bases and J lost 4 bases, and the count of bases not matched to a germline gene is 5. CDR1 and CDR2, per the germline V gene (reference sequence), are MNHEY and SMNVEV. Including cysteine and phenylalanine, the CDR3 has 14 amino acids. The DNA shown is the 42-base CDR3, in frame from base 1. The immunoSEQ Assay, a bias-controlled multiplex PCR, was used to amplify TCRbeta CDR3 regions from genomic DNA. In the original analysis: Nucleated cell counts per sample were estimated from amplification of reference gene primers within the assay. Sequence reads were collapsed and filtered to measure the absolute abundance of every unique TCRbeta CDR3 rearrangement. For each sample, productive Simpson clonality was calculated by taking the square root of Simpson's diversity index across productive rearrangements. The clones in this table, taken by TCRdb from immuneACCESS, are in-frame only. Not every clone is retained; where verified, under half of the shortfall comes from an unresolved V gene, and the cause of the rest is unknown. That table supplies the V and J calls and clone size; D and trimming were determined from the DNA. The sample yields 200,000 to 250,000 clones; 80% to 90% were counted once. Together, the top ten hold approximately 6.1% of the sample.

Collaborating institutions collected whole blood in K2EDTA tubes following their own protocols. For TCRbeta analysis, collaborator samples were shipped as frozen whole blood, as isolated PBMCs, or as DNA extracted from either sample type. Sequencing was done on a sample of peripheral blood. In this chain, TRBV27 is recombined with TRBJ2-1, and TRBD1 matches 7 of the central bases. The receptor's source is an elderly man with acute or convalescent COVID-19. The DNA sequence reads TGTGCCAGCAGTCCCGGGACAGCTTACAATGAGCAGTTCTTC. This sequence encodes CASSPGTAYNEQFF.